This TCR beta chain was captured in a study of breast tumors, draining lymph nodes, adjacent tissues. Points from the study as a whole: Tumors had less TCR diversity than lymph nodes, more than nontumor tissue.

This clonotype was picked up many times. The antigen is undetermined. MiXCR, applied by TCRdb to the multiplex PCR reads, yields one record per CDR3 protein. The sample shows 45,000 to 60,000 distinct CDR3 sequences, 20% to 25% of them seen only once. The TCR originated in a female donor with breast cancer. Some clones in this sample may be carry-over from other donors' samples. The specimen was breast tumor tissue.

The CDR3 loop reads CASSVGGTEAGELFF. CDR3 coding DNA: TGTGCCAGCAGCGTGGGGGGGACTGAGGCGGGGGAGCTGTTTTTT. The genes are TRBV9 and TRBJ2-2, with TRBD2 matching over 7 bases. Germline V gene sequence: CDR1 SGDLS, CDR2 YYNGEE. Trimming at V came to 2 bases and at J to 8 bases, leaving 9 bases not matched to a gene. The CDR3 runs 15 residues.